This T cell receptor (beta chain) came from a study of early T cells in non-severe SARS-CoV-2 infection. Study-wide context: The input, bulk RNA from unsorted whole blood, was sequenced, and chains were unpaired. Study conclusions and caveats: Private and CD4 specificities were missed by VDJdb matching, skewed to anti-spike CD8.

This clonotype was observed a handful of times. No antigen is known for it. Tagging with unique molecular identifiers was applied to individual cDNA molecules. TCRdb reanalysed the 5' RACE reads using MiXCR and keeps one entry per CDR3 protein. The repertoire holds approximately 70,000 distinct CDR3 sequences, 12% seen once, with around 2.9% in the top ten. Germline V gene lookup returns CDR1 KGHSH and CDR2 LQKENI. Trimming at V came to 3 bases and at J to 8 bases, leaving 6 bases not matched to a gene. The CDR3 length is 15 residues. The origin of this receptor is an adult who was a healthcare worker with PCR-confirmed SARS-CoV-2 infection or an uninfected control (not recorded which). The sample in question was whole blood, obtained at baseline. The rearrangement uses TRBV18 and TRBJ1-6, with 8 bases fitting TRBD1. This chain's CDR3 is CASSPSDREYSPLHF. The CDR3 nucleotides read TGTGCCAGCTCACCGTCGGACAGGGAATATTCACCCCTCCACTTT.